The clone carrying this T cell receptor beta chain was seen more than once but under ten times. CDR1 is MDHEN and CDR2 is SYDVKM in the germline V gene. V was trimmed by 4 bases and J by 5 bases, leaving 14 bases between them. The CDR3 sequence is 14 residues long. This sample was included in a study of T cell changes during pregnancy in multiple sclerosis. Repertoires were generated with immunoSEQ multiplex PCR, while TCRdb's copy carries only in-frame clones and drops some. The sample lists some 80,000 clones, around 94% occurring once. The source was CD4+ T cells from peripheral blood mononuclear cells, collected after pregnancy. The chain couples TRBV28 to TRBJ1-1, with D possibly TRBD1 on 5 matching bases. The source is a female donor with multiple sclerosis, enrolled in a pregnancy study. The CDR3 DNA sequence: TGTGCCAGCAGTTCCCCCGGGGCGGGGACTGAAGCTTTCTTT. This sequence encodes CASSSPGAGTEAFF.